This T cell receptor (beta chain) was profiled in a study of T-cell memory formation after mild COVID-19. The V gene lost 4 bases and the J gene lost 6 bases, with 23 bases spanning the gap. The CDR3 covers 17 residues. Germline V gene sequence: CDR1 LGHNA, CDR2 YNFKEQ. TCRdb fed the 5' RACE reads into MiXCR, producing one record per CDR3 protein. Here the sample spans 250,000 or so distinct CDR3 sequences, 7.5% to 10% being singletons. Study findings and constraints: Clones contracting over day 15 to 85 were CD4/CD8 balanced, with later expanders leaning CD4+. Several responding clones turned up in pre-infection memory, indicating that cross-reactive memory may have taken part. The study found contracting CD4+ clones mainly in CM and EM and contracting CD8+ clones in EMRA. Second-wave clones that peaked on day 37 lacked confirmed SARS-CoV-2 specificity.

Worth noting for this clonotype: The antigen remains unidentified.

Sequencing input: PBMCs or a T cell subset sorted from them (not recorded which). The genes are TRBV4-2 and TRBJ2-3, with a tentative D call TRBD2 (5 bases). This TCR came from a man younger than 30 who had mild COVID-19 (a few samples of this study predate the infection). Cell type and time point are not known. The CDR3, as DNA: TGTGCCAGCAGCCTCCCTTGGACCCGGGCAGGCGGGGATACGCAGTATTTT. Translated, it gives CASSLPWTRAGGDTQYF.